What follows are 9 T cell receptor beta chains derived from one specimen sequenced in a study of post-analysis software for immune sequencing data (dated by TCRdb to between 2014 and 2017). The paper as a whole reports these results and caveats: Significantly higher frequencies in patients than in controls were found for roughly 5 TRBV segments, including TRBV5-6, TRBV5-1 and TRBV20-1.

The library was generated by PCR. Sequencing took place on an Illumina HiSeq 2500. To reduce PCR and sequencing biases, unique molecular identifiers were built into the TCR beta cDNA libraries. The raw public reads went through TCRdb reprocessing: fastp at Q25, MiXCR clone calling, in-frame beta chains kept. Each record represents a unique CDR3 protein, reported with the most common genes and DNA among its rows. Here the sample has 450,000 to 700,000 distinct CDR3 sequences; around 40% occur a single time. Roughly 1.7% of the sample comes from the top ten. For these TCRs, the target antigens are not known. The sequencing input was blood. Source of these receptors: a girl aged 5 to 17 with multiple sclerosis.

This clonotype was observed a handful of times. The chain has TRBV7-9 and TRBJ2-1, with 8 bases matching TRBD1. Trimming at V came to 3 bases and at J to 4 bases, leaving 11 bases not matched to a gene. The germline V gene has CDR1 SEHNR and CDR2 FQNEAQ (reference sequence). The CDR3 is made up of 17 amino acids. The CDR3 nucleotides read TGTGCCAGCAGCTTCGGGGTTCAGGGGGCCGATTACAATGAGCAGTTCTTC. Translated, it gives CASSFGVQGADYNEQFF.

This clonotype was counted a few times. This chain links TRBV7-9 with TRBJ2-4, with D possibly being TRBD1 (6 bases). The J call may not be correct, given that the DNA end is closer to TRBJ2-7. The CDR3 is 15 amino acids. CDR1 and CDR2 (germline): SEHNR, FQNEAQ (reference sequence). CDR3 amino acids: CASSLRQDRVYEQYF. CDR3 in DNA: TGTGCCAGCAGCTTGCGACAGGATAGGGTCTACGAGCAGTACTTC.

The chain uses TRBV3-1 and TRBJ2-3; possible D gene TRBD2, 7 bases. Germline V gene lookup returns CDR1 LGHDT and CDR2 YNNKEL (reference sequence). This CDR3 spans 15 amino acids. The V and J ends lost 8 bases and 0 bases respectively, with 15 bases between them. The CDR3, as DNA: TGTGCCAGCGGGGGGGCACGTTGGAGCACAGATACGCAGTATTTT. This translates into CASGGARWSTDTQYF.

This clonotype was seen a handful of times. The J gene is TRBJ2-5, the V gene TRBV7-9; TRBD2 matches 11 bases. The CDR3 sequence is 17 residues long. The junction had 8 bases not matched to a gene; V was cut back by 1 base and J by 4 bases. CDR1 is SEHNR, CDR2 FQNEAQ, per germline (reference sequence). CDR3 DNA: TGTGCCAGCAGCTTAGAGATCCGAGGGACTAGCGGAGAGACCCAGTACTTC. As protein: CASSLEIRGTSGETQYF.

Points on this clonotype: Compared with germline, one end of the junction differs, possibly owing to a read error. V gene TRBV12-3 or TRBV12-4 combines with J gene TRBJ2-5, with 14 bases identical to TRBD2. CDR3 length equals 18 residues. Here the CDR3 reads CASSLRLAGGAVVEAQYF. The DNA of the CDR3 is TGTGCCAGCAGTTTACGACTAGCGGGAGGGGCAGTGGTAGAGGCCCAGTACTTC.

This clonotype was seen a handful of times. The CDR3 bases are TGCGCCAGCAGCTTGGGTCTAGCGGGATTCTTCCAAGAGACCCAGTACTTC. As protein: CASSLGLAGFFQETQYF. V gene TRBV5-1 combines with J gene TRBJ2-5; the match to TRBD2 covers 9 bases. This CDR3 is built from 17 residues. Trimming took 0 bases from V and 1 from J; bases not matched to a gene: 7. Germline V CDR1 and CDR2: SGHRS, YFSETQ.

The table lists this clonotype with a few counts. The CDR3 DNA is TGTGCCAGCAGCGTAGCGGGAGGCCTCTCCTACGAGCAGTACTTC. Translation gives CASSVAGGLSYEQYF. V and J are TRBV11-2 and TRBJ2-7, with 10 bases that match TRBD2. This CDR3 has 15 residues. From germline, CDR1 is SGHAT and CDR2 FQNNGV. J was trimmed by 0 bases and V by 5 bases; bases with no gene match: 4.

CDR3 sequence: CSARDEGAGRGYGYTF. In DNA, the CDR3 is TGCAGTGCTAGAGATGAGGGAGCAGGGAGAGGTTATGGCTACACCTTC. The rearrangement links TRBV20-1 to TRBJ1-2, with a weak D call TRBD1 (5 bases). Germline CDR1 DFQATT, CDR2 SNEGSKA (reference sequence). V lost 0 bases and J lost 5, with 19 bases in between. The CDR3 runs to 16 residues.

This clonotype has just a few counts. The rearrangement links TRBV7-9 to TRBJ2-3; D uncertain. The CDR3 is 16 residues long. Germline values: CDR1 SEHNR, CDR2 FQNEAQ (reference sequence). V lost 5 bases and J lost 4, with 19 bases in between. The CDR3 region is CASSLLIEAGPDTQYF. CDR3 bases: TGTGCCAGCAGCCTTCTAATCGAGGCTGGCCCAGATACGCAGTATTTT.